This TCR beta chain was observed in a study of OX40 agonist ivuxolimab in advanced cancers. A single count supports this clone. Libraries were prepared by immunoSEQ multiplex PCR; TCRdb keeps only in-frame clonotypes and omits some of them. The sample holds 14,000 or so clones; around four fifths are singletons and the top ten take about 36%. This CDR3 is built from 11 residues. After removal of 8 bases from V and 4 bases from J, the junction contained 0 bases not matched to a gene. Germline V CDR1 and CDR2: WSHSY, SAAADI. The chain has TRBV10-2 and TRBJ2-7; 9 bases are shared with TRBD1. The source material was CD4+ or CD8+ T cells sorted from blood, sampled in a trial of the OX40 agonist ivuxolimab. The source of this sequence is an adult with an advanced solid tumor such as melanoma, head and neck, liver or kidney cancer. The CDR3 loop reads CASGQGYEQYF. CDR3 coding DNA: TGCGCCAGCGGACAGGGGTACGAGCAGTACTTC.